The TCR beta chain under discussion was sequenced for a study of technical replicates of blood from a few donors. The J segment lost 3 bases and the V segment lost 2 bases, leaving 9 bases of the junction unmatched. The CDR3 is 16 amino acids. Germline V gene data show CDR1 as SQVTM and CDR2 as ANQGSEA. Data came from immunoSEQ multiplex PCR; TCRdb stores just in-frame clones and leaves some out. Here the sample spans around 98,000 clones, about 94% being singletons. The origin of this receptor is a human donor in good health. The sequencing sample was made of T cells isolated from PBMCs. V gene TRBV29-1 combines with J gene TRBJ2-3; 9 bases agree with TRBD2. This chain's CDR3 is CSVEPTSGPSTDTQYF. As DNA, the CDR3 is TGCAGCGTTGAACCGACTAGCGGCCCTTCTACAGATACGCAGTATTTT.